This entry lists 32 T cell receptor beta chains sequenced from one sample in a study of coeliac disease. Generated by immunoSEQ multiplex PCR, the TCRdb table keeps only in-frame clones and is missing some. The table includes about 5,400 clones, 54% detected once. The sequenced material came from intraepithelial lymphocytes from the gut. The receptors here all came from a woman aged 25 to 45 with active celiac disease.

The chain couples TRBV10-3 to TRBJ2-7; unclear D gene. The CDR3 is 12 amino acids. Between the trimmed V and J ends, which lost 3 bases and 2 bases, there was a span of 5 bases. Looked up from germline, CDR1 is ENHRY and CDR2 is SYGVKD. The CDR3 sequence: CAISEFTYEQYF. The CDR3 DNA reads TGTGCCATCAGTGAATTCACCTACGAGCAGTACTTC.

This clone was detected a few times. The J gene is TRBJ2-2, the V gene TRBV6-5; TRBD1 aligns across 8 bases. From germline, CDR1 is MNHEY and CDR2 SVGAGI. This CDR3 region has 14 residues. J lost 6 bases, V lost 8 bases, and 8 bases had no gene match. The CDR3 sequence: CASRGQGASGELFF. In DNA form, the CDR3 reads TGTGCCAGCCGGGGCCAGGGGGCATCCGGGGAGCTGTTTTTT.

This sequence joins TRBV10-1 and TRBJ2-5, with D possibly TRBD1 on 5 matching bases. Looked up from germline, CDR1 is WNHNN and CDR2 is SYGVQD (reference sequence). This CDR3 has 21 amino acids. Trimming removed 1 base at V and 5 bases at J, with 32 bases between. The CDR3 sequence: CASSEYLKIIYGQQKVETQYF. The CDR3 DNA is TGCGCCAGCAGTGAGTATCTGAAGATCATTTACGGACAACAGAAGGTGGAGACCCAGTACTTC.

This chain joins TRBV18 and TRBJ2-1, with TRBD2 matching 7 bases. CDR3 length: 16 amino acids. V shed 2 bases and J 0 bases; nucleotides not matched to a gene: 4. In germline, CDR1 is KGHSH, CDR2 LQKENI. CDR3 in amino acids: CASSPWAGDSYNEQFF. CDR3 sequence (DNA): TGTGCCAGCTCACCATGGGCGGGGGACTCCTACAATGAGCAGTTCTTC.

This clone was seen just once. V is TRBV6-1 and J is TRBJ1-1, with TRBD1 as a possible D gene (5 bases). Germline loops: CDR1 MNHNS, CDR2 SASEGT. This CDR3 region has 10 residues. V shed 8 bases and J shed 7 bases, with 8 bases lying between them. The CDR3 DNA is TGTGCCAGCTTAGACAGTGAAGCTTTCTTT. Its protein product is CASLDSEAFF.

Note on this clone: The same CDR3 can be traced to other DNA sequences in this sample. The V and J genes are TRBV6-6 and TRBJ1-2; D remains ambiguous. Germline V gene lookup returns CDR1 MNHNY and CDR2 SVGAGI (reference sequence). CDR3 size: 16 residues. V was pared by 6 bases and J by 2 bases, with 19 bases between. The CDR3 is CASSPRAGLGNYGYTF. The CDR3 DNA reads TGTGCCAGCAGCCCCCGGGCGGGCCTAGGGAACTATGGCTACACCTTC.

The chain employs TRBV7-9 and TRBJ1-2; TRBD1 might be the D (5 bases). V was pared by 4 bases and J by 6 bases, with 18 bases between. This CDR3 contains 15 residues. From germline, CDR1 is SEHNR and CDR2 FQNEAQ (reference sequence). The CDR3 region is CASSSSGGDEDGYTF. In nucleotides, the CDR3 is TGTGCCAGCAGCTCGTCGGGGGGGGACGAGGATGGCTACACCTTC.

This clone was detected only a few times. This chain links TRBV6-5 with TRBJ1-1, with TRBD1 matching 8 bases. The CDR3 is made up of 14 amino acids. Germline values: CDR1 MNHEY, CDR2 SVGAGI. V lost 4 bases, J lost 5 bases, and 6 bases stayed unmatched. CDR3 sequence reads: CASSSSDRGTEAFF. The CDR3 DNA follows: TGTGCCAGCAGTTCTTCCGACAGGGGAACTGAAGCTTTCTTT.

The chain links TRBV4-3 to TRBJ2-7; 7 bases line up with TRBD2. Trimming at V came to 4 bases and at J to 5 bases, leaving 11 bases not matched to a gene. CDR1 and CDR2 from the germline V gene are LGHNA and YSLEER. The CDR3 has 15 residues. As DNA, the CDR3 is TGCGCCAGCAGCCCCACTCGGGGGGTTCTCCACGAGCAGTACTTC. The encoded protein is CASSPTRGVLHEQYF.

The rearrangement links TRBV11-2 to TRBJ1-4; TRBD1 agrees at 9 bases. The CDR3 is 16 amino acids. CDR1 and CDR2 (germline): SGHAT, FQNNGV. V was clipped by 3 bases and J by 4 bases; unmatched bases: 6. The CDR3 nucleotides read TGTGCCAGCAGCTTCTCAAACAGGGGGCTTAATGAAAAACTGTTTTTT. This translates into CASSFSNRGLNEKLFF.

The rearrangement uses TRBV7-1 and TRBJ2-7, with D possibly TRBD1 on 5 matching bases. TRBV7-1 qualifies as an ORF whose function is uncertain. V lost 5 bases, J lost 3 bases, and 8 bases lay in between. The CDR3 extends over 12 amino acids. As DNA, the CDR3 is TGTGCCAGCAGCGGTGACAGCTACGAGCAGTACTTC. This sequence encodes CASSGDSYEQYF.

This clone turned up a few times. The CDR3 region has the DNA TGTGCCATCAGACGACAGGGAGATAGACAGCCCCAGCATTTT. Amino acids: CAIRRQGDRQPQHF. The chain couples TRBV10-3 to TRBJ1-5; TRBD1 matches at 7 bases. CDR3 length: 14 residues. CDR1 is ENHRY and CDR2 is SYGVKD in the germline V gene. After removal of 6 bases from V and 7 bases from J, the junction contained 9 bases not matched to a gene.

CDR3 bases: TGTGCCAGCAGTTTTACGCCGCGGGGGTACACTGAAGCTTTCTTT. Protein product: CASSFTPRGYTEAFF. V and J are TRBV27 and TRBJ1-1, with a tentative D call TRBD1 (5 bases). The V end lost 3 bases, the J end lost 3 bases, and 14 bases lay between the germline ends. The CDR3 extends over 15 amino acids. The germline CDR1 and CDR2 sequences are MNHEY and SMNVEV (reference sequence).

By sample fraction, this clone is medium-sized. The genes are TRBV19 and TRBJ1-4; 8 bases agree with TRBD1. Per germline, CDR1 LNHDA and CDR2 SQIVND (reference sequence). The CDR3 is 14 residues long. V gave up 4 bases and J gave up 6 bases; unmatched junction bases: 4. This chain's CDR3 is CASSSDRGDEKLFF. Here the CDR3 DNA reads TGTGCCAGTAGTAGCGACAGGGGTGATGAAAAACTGTTTTTT.

This rearrangement joins TRBV7-2 to TRBJ1-5; maybe TRBD1 (6 bases). This CDR3 has 14 residues. Germline V gene lookup returns CDR1 SGHTA and CDR2 FQGNSA. V gave up 2 bases and J gave up 2 bases, with 7 bases separating them. CDR3 sequence: CASSLRQGNQPQHF. CDR3 bases: TGTGCCAGCAGCTTACGACAGGGCAATCAGCCCCAGCATTTT. Together with reference TRBV7-2 and TRBJ1-5, the CDR3 gives the full variable domain: GAGVSQSPSNKVTEKGKDVELRCDPISGHTALYWYRQSLGQGLEFLIYFQGNSAPDKSGLPSDRFSAERTGGSVSTLTIQRTQQEDSAVYLCASSLRQGNQPQHFGDGTRLSIL.

V usage is TRBV5-6 and J usage is TRBJ2-7, with TRBD1 identical over 10 bases. The ends lost 0 bases at V and 5 bases at J; junction bases unmatched: 5. The length of the CDR3 is 15 residues. Per germline, CDR1 SGHDT and CDR2 YYEEEE. The CDR3 DNA follows: TGTGCCAGCAGCTTGGCCCCGGGACAGGGGAACGAGCAGTACTTC. Protein: CASSLAPGQGNEQYF. Full variable domain (rest looked up from reference TRBV5-6 and TRBJ2-7): DAGVTQSPTHLIKTRGQQVTLRCSPKSGHDTVSWYQQALGQGPQFIFQYYEEEERQRGNFPDRFSGHQFPNYSSELNVNALLLGDSALYLCASSLAPGQGNEQYFGPGTRLTVT.

This rearrangement joins TRBV10-3 to TRBJ1-5; 9 bases fit TRBD1. The germline gives CDR1 ENHRY, CDR2 SYGVKD. The V gene end was trimmed by 3 bases and the J gene end by 4 bases; junction bases not matched to a gene: 7. This CDR3 has 16 amino acids. The CDR3: CAISELQGAGNQPQHF. The CDR3 nucleotides read TGTGCCATCAGTGAACTACAGGGGGCTGGTAATCAGCCCCAGCATTTT.

The rearrangement joins TRBV7-9 to TRBJ1-3, with 8 bases lining up with TRBD1. CDR1 is SEHNR and CDR2 is FQNEAQ in the germline V gene (reference sequence). The CDR3 is made up of 16 amino acids. The J segment lost 4 bases and the V segment lost 8 bases, leaving 13 bases of the junction unmatched. The DNA of the CDR3 is TGTGCCAGCGACTCAACGTGGACAGGGCACGGAAACACCATATATTTT. Amino acid sequence: CASDSTWTGHGNTIYF.

V and J are TRBV7-9 and TRBJ2-3, with 10 bases identical to TRBD2. Unmatched junction bases numbered 14, after V lost 4 bases and J lost 4 bases. CDR1 and CDR2 (germline): SEHNR, FQNEAQ (reference sequence). This CDR3 has 18 residues. CDR3 amino acids: CASSYITGTSDRPDTQYF. The CDR3 coding sequence is TGTGCCAGCAGCTATATCACCGGGACTAGCGACCGCCCAGATACGCAGTATTTT. The full variable domain, completed using reference TRBV7-9 and TRBJ2-3, is DTGVSQNPRHKITKRGQNVTFRCDPISEHNRLYWYRQTLGQGPEFLTYFQNEAQLEKSRLLSDRFSAERPKGSFSTLEIQRTEQGDSAMYLCASSYITGTSDRPDTQYFGPGTRLTVL.

The chain employs TRBV7-9 and TRBJ2-5; 8 bases match TRBD2. Germline CDR1 SEHNR, CDR2 FQNEAQ (reference sequence). The junction had 6 bases not matched to a gene; V was cut back by 5 bases and J by 1 base. CDR3 length equals 15 residues. The CDR3 sequence is CASSVSAGAQETQYF. In nucleotides, the CDR3 is TGTGCCAGCAGCGTATCAGCGGGGGCCCAAGAGACCCAGTACTTC.

This clone has only one observation. The genes are TRBV4-2 and TRBJ2-2; 7 positions agree with TRBD2. Germline CDR1 LGHNA, CDR2 YNFKEQ. Losses at the gene ends were 4 bases for V and 0 bases for J; bases not matched to a gene: 2. CDR3 length: 15 residues. The CDR3, as DNA: TGTGCCAGCAGCCCCGGGGGGACGAACACCGGGGAGCTGTTTTTT. This translates into CASSPGGTNTGELFF.

The J gene is TRBJ2-7, the V gene TRBV29-1, with 7 bases fitting TRBD1. This CDR3 comprises 12 residues. Germline V gene lookup returns CDR1 SQVTM and CDR2 ANQGSEA. Trimming removed 6 bases from V and 0 bases from J; junction bases left unmatched: 2. Here the CDR3 reads CSVQGSSYEQYF. CDR3 bases: TGCAGCGTACAGGGGTCCTCCTACGAGCAGTACTTC.

The V call is TRBV19, the J call TRBJ2-5; 11 positions agree with TRBD1. V was pared by 5 bases and J by 3 bases, with 2 bases of the junction left unmatched. The germline gives CDR1 LNHDA, CDR2 SQIVND (reference sequence). This CDR3 spans 14 amino acids. The CDR3 sequence: CASSLGQGEETQYF. The CDR3 DNA sequence: TGTGCCAGTAGTTTGGGACAGGGGGAAGAGACCCAGTACTTC.

This clone has a handful of counts. V gene TRBV4-1 combines with J gene TRBJ1-4, with D perhaps matching TRBD1 (6 bases). V lost 3 bases and J 8 bases, leaving 13 bases between the germline ends. Germline V lookup: CDR1 MGHRA, CDR2 YSYEKL. The CDR3 covers 14 residues. CDR3: CASSQGAVEEKLFF. The CDR3 region has the DNA TGCGCCAGCAGCCAGGGGGCTGTCGAAGAAAAACTGTTTTTT.

By sample fraction, this clone is medium-sized (0.01 to 0.1%). The V call is TRBV23-1, the J call TRBJ1-2, with no clear D. Being an ORF, TRBV23-1 has a function that is uncertain. CDR3 length: 14 amino acids. Trimming cost V 1 base and J 8 bases, with 14 bases left between them. The CDR3: CASSQWRRRGGYTF. The CDR3 bases are TGCGCCAGCAGTCAATGGCGTCGACGGGGAGGCTACACCTTC.

J is TRBJ1-6 and V is TRBV15, with TRBD1 matching over 8 bases. CDR1 and CDR2 (germline): LNHNV, YYDKDF (reference sequence). V gave up 5 bases and J gave up 6 bases; unmatched junction bases: 3. CDR3 length: 14 amino acids. The CDR3 nucleotides are TGTGCCACCAGCCAGGGGGCGGGTAATTCACCCCTCCACTTT. Its translation is CATSQGAGNSPLHF.

CDR3 coding DNA: TGTGCCAGCAGTGAATCACAGGGCTCTGAAGCTTTCTTT. This codes for CASSESQGSEAFF. The rearrangement links TRBV28 to TRBJ1-1; D perhaps matches TRBD1 (6 bases). The V and J ends lost 5 bases and 6 bases respectively, with 13 bases between them. The CDR3 covers 13 residues. Germline V gives CDR1 MDHEN, CDR2 SYDVKM.

This chain joins TRBV7-8 and TRBJ2-4; TRBD1 matches 7 bases. Trimming removed 5 bases from V and 3 bases from J; junction bases left unmatched: 16. CDR3 length: 18 residues. Germline V lookup: CDR1 SGHVS, CDR2 FQNEAQ. The DNA for the CDR3 is TGTGCCAGCAGCACCGATCTGTCAGGGGGAATGGTCAAAAACATTCAGTACTTC. Amino acids: CASSTDLSGGMVKNIQYF. Full variable domain (outside the CDR3, taken from reference TRBV7-8 and TRBJ2-4): GAGVSQSPRYKVAKRGQDVALRCDPISGHVSLFWYQQALGQGPEFLTYFQNEAQLDKSGLPSDRFFAERPEGSVSTLKIQRTQQEDSAVYLCASSTDLSGGMVKNIQYFGAGTRLSVL.

The chain recombines TRBV7-2 with TRBJ2-1; 9 nucleotides agree with TRBD2. Germline V lookup: CDR1 SGHTA, CDR2 FQGNSA. J lost 1 base, V lost 6 bases, and 4 bases had no gene match. There are 15 residues in the CDR3. As DNA, the CDR3 is TGTGCCAGCAGTTATAGCGGGGGTTCCTACAATGAGCAGTTCTTC. Translating gives CASSYSGGSYNEQFF. Full variable domain (missing parts from reference TRBV7-2 and TRBJ2-1): GAGVSQSPSNKVTEKGKDVELRCDPISGHTALYWYRQSLGQGLEFLIYFQGNSAPDKSGLPSDRFSAERTGGSVSTLTIQRTQQEDSAVYLCASSYSGGSYNEQFFGPGTRLTVL.

A single count supports this clone. The V call is TRBV9, the J call TRBJ1-2; the match to TRBD1 covers 7 bases. Germline V lookup: CDR1 SGDLS, CDR2 YYNGEE. V was clipped by 3 bases and J by 6 bases; unmatched bases: 5. The CDR3 extends over 13 amino acids. The CDR3 reads CASSEGARNGYTF. The CDR3 bases are TGTGCCAGCAGCGAGGGGGCGCGAAATGGCTACACCTTC.

By its share, this clone is medium-sized (0.01 to 0.1%). The chain employs TRBV27 and TRBJ2-1, with 8 bases lining up with TRBD2. Trimming at V came to 6 bases and at J to 4 bases, leaving 14 bases not matched to a gene. This CDR3 spans 17 amino acids. The germline V gene has CDR1 MNHEY and CDR2 SMNVEV (reference sequence). CDR3 sequence (DNA): TGTGCCAGCAGCCTTCTCGGTTGGCGGGGGGCATACAATGAGCAGTTCTTC. This encodes CASSLLGWRGAYNEQFF.

The V gene is TRBV27, the J gene TRBJ2-7, with TRBD1 identical over 8 bases. Germline V CDR1 and CDR2: MNHEY, SMNVEV (reference sequence). Germline trimming cut 4 bases from V and 2 bases from J; bases unmatched to any gene: 7. The CDR3 is 15 residues long. The CDR3 reads CASSSRQGYPYEQYF. Here the CDR3 DNA reads TGTGCCAGCAGTTCCCGACAGGGGTACCCCTACGAGCAGTACTTC.